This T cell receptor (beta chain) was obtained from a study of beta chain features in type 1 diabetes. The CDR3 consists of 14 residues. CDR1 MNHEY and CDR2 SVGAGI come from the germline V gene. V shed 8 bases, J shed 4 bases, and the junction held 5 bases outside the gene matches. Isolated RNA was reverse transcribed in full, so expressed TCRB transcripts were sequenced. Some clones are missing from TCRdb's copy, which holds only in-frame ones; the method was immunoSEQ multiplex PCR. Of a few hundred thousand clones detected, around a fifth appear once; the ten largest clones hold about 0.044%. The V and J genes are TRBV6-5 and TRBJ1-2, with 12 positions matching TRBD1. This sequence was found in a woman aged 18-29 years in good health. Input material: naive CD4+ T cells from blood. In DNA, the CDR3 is TGTGCCAGCGGAAAGGGACAGGGGGCCTATGGCTACACCTTC. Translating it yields CASGKGQGAYGYTF.